This T cell receptor beta chain was obtained from a study of T-cell reconstitution after alpha-beta-depleted transplantation in children. This clonotype was found a few times. Trimming shortened V by 3 bases and J by 7 bases, and 24 bases separated the two germline ends. Germline V gene sequence: CDR1 SGHVS, CDR2 FNYEAQ. The CDR3 runs 18 residues. During its preparation, the TCRbeta library received unique molecular identifiers. TCRdb reprocessed the PCR reads via MiXCR and lists one record per CDR3 protein. The table has 550,000 to 800,000 distinct CDR3 sequences, roughly 14% seen once. The receptor was derived from a girl aged 2 to 9 with congenital amegakaryocytic thrombocytopenia, due to receive a stem cell transplant. The sample in question was PBMCs, obtained before TCRalphabeta/CD19-depleted stem cell transplant. This chain joins TRBV7-6 and TRBJ2-2, with a possible D match to TRBD1 (5 bases). Written as DNA, the CDR3 is TGTGCCAGCAGCTTCCCCGGCCAGACAGCTATGAGTGGCGGGGAGCTGTTTTTT. Its translation: CASSFPGQTAMSGGELFF.